This TCR beta chain was identified in a study of CD8+ T cells in alopecia areata (dated by TCRdb to 2016 to 2019). General notes on the study: The treated patients, all with moderate-to-severe alopecia areata, were enrolled in an open-label pilot trial of oral tofacitinib given at 5 to 10 mg twice daily. In both human patients and the C3H/HeJ mouse model, the study applied high-throughput TCRbeta sequencing to look at T cell clonal expansion in alopecia areata. Patients stayed on tofacitinib for 6 to 18 months and then had 6 months of follow-up off drug so that delayed response and recurrence could be assessed. Biopsies were taken from tofacitinib-treated patients at baseline and again at 4 and 24 weeks into treatment, and several of those patients also had a later scalp biopsy. In treated patients, disease severity was measured using the SALT score, which gives the percentage of scalp surface area affected. RNA came from the PAXgene miRNA kit for fixed scalp, the miRNeasy kit for PBMCs, and the RNeasy kit for mouse skin. In humans, TCRbeta sequencing was performed on scalp tissue and on sorted CD4+ and CD8+ peripheral blood T cells from healthy controls and from patients with patchy or totalis/universalis alopecia areata. Amplification of TCRbeta CDR3 regions was done by immunoSEQ multiplex PCR using 35 Vbeta forward primers and 13 Jbeta reverse primers. Clonality in the scalp was compared among normal scalp (n=4), patchy alopecia areata scalp (n=8), and alopecia totalis/universalis scalp (n=8).

The CDR3, from cysteine to phenylalanine, totals 12 residues. The sequence is cut down to CDR3 DNA, 36 bases in frame from base 1. Unmatched junction bases come to 2, with V trimmed by 4 bases and J by 2 bases. CDR1 GTSNPN and CDR2 SVGIG are derived from the germline V gene (reference sequence). Comments on this clone: No antigen is known for it. No base quality values were provided; no much bigger clone lies one nucleotide off.

The sample's treatment or condition label is to be understood as: oral pan-JAK inhibitor, 5-10 mg twice daily. From alopecia areata patients, peripheral blood was collected along with lesional scalp punch biopsies. PBMCs were separated by density centrifugation and stained for CD3, CD4 and CD8, after which CD4+ and CD8+ T cells were sorted on a FACSAria. Paper-wide results and their limitations: Scalp clonality and the number of expanded CD8+ clones among the top 100 scalp clones were significantly decreased by tofacitinib. During tofacitinib treatment, many expanded lesional clones stuck around in both scalp and blood, and this persistence may partly explain why relapse happens after treatment is stopped. Resident alphabeta T cells in normal human skin are also sequenced, complicating scalp TCR repertoire analysis, unlike mouse skin dominated by gammadelta T cells. Because the treated cohort was small and had only one nonresponder, larger studies are needed to examine links between baseline CD8+ expansion and response. Compared with mice, TCR sequences shared between patients were less clear, possibly partly because of HLA diversity across the patient population. Higher clonality and more expanded CD8+ clones were observed in lesional scalp than in normal scalp, particularly in alopecia totalis/universalis, a finding suggestive of antigenic drive.

The library was built by means of the immunoSEQ multiplex PCR assay. RNA was extracted from all samples and reverse transcribed into cDNA, which served as template for TCR sequencing. First-strand cDNA was synthesized with SuperScript III using a 2:1 mix of oligo-dT and random hexamers. Amplification bias was assessed with a synthetic immune receptor repertoire, and residual bias was removed computationally. In the source study's methods: Raw reads were preprocessed to remove errors, and CDR3 was defined by IMGT conventions from the conserved cysteine to phenylalanine. To get clonality, Shannon entropy was normalized by log2 of the number of productive unique TCRs and the result was subtracted from 1. Scalp TCRbeta sequences were cross-referenced with sorted blood CD4 and CD8 repertoires so that the CD4 or CD8 identity of scalp clones could be inferred. TCRdb holds this immuneACCESS table with in-frame rearrangements only. Some clones are missing; in checked studies, unresolved V genes explain under half, and the rest has no known cause. That table supplies the V and J calls and clone size; D and trimming were determined from the DNA. This sample holds 180,000 or so clones; approximately 51% were observed only once. The top ten hold about a tenth of the sample.

This chain joins TRBV30 to TRBJ2-7; a stretch of 7 junction bases matches TRBD1. The sequence came from a human donor with alopecia areata. Sample: CD8+ T cells sorted from blood, taken at roughly week 52, from a patient treated with tofacitinib. CDR3 reads: CAWNRGTYEQYF. Read as DNA, the sequence is TGTGCCTGGAACAGGGGAACCTACGAGCAGTACTTC. The full variable domain, with segments outside the CDR3 supplied by the reference TRBV30 and TRBJ2-7 proteins, appears as SQTIHQWPATLVQPVGSPLSLECTVEGTSNPNLYWYRQAAGRGLQLLFYSVGIGQISSEVPQNLSASRPQDRQFILSSKKLLLSDSGFYLCAWNRGTYEQYFGPGTRLTVT.